This T cell receptor (beta chain) was retrieved from a study of vaccination effects on CD4 cells after COVID-19. Notes on this clone: Its target is not known.

Libraries were prepared by immunoSEQ multiplex PCR; TCRdb keeps only in-frame clonotypes and omits some of them. In the table there are 65,000 to 90,000 clones, about four fifths of which are singletons. Antigen-specific CD4+ T cells expanded by the ViraFEST assay with viral peptide pools were then sequenced. Following 10 days of culture, CD4+ T cells were isolated. Absence of prior SARS-CoV-2 infection characterized the vaccine recipients, who showed negative nucleocapsid antibodies. Wells containing roughly 1.8 million PBMC each were cultured with around 9.1 IU/ml IL-2 and approximately 10 ug/ml peptides. Both day 3 and day 7 saw half the medium replaced with IL-2 medium. CDR3 length: 15 residues. Germline V gene lookup returns CDR1 SGHRS and CDR2 YFSETQ. Trimming cost V 0 bases and J 5 bases, with 14 bases left between them.

V and J are TRBV5-1 and TRBJ1-2, with D unresolved. The TCR comes from a human donor who received a COVID-19 vaccine. The material sequenced was CD4+ T cells from PBMCs cultured with SARS-CoV-2 spike peptides, taken before COVID-19 vaccination. The CDR3 reads CASSLGRMIRYGYTF. DNA of the CDR3: TGCGCCAGCAGCTTGGGGCGGATGATACGGTATGGCTACACCTTC.